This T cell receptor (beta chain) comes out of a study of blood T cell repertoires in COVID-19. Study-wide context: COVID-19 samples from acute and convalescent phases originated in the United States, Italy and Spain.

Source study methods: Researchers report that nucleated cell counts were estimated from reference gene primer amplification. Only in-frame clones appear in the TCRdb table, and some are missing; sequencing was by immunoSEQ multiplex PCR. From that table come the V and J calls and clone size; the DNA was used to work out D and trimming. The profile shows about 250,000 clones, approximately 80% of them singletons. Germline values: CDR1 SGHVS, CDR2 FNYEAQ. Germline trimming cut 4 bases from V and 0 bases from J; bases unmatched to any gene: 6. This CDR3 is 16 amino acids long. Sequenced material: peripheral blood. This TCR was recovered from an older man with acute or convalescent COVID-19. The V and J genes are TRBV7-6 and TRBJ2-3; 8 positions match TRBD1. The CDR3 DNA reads TGTGCCAGCAGCTCCGGACAGGGCCCAAGCACAGATACGCAGTATTTT. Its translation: CASSSGQGPSTDTQYF.